This is a list of T cell receptor beta chains from one sample in a study of identical twins. Each CDR3 protein gets one entry after TCRdb re-called the 5' RACE reads with MiXCR. Here the sample spans 400,000 to 500,000 distinct CDR3 sequences, 14% being singletons. These data were also reused for a study on yellow fever vaccine responses in identical twins.

Sequencing was performed on CD4+ T cells sorted from blood. These receptors all stem from a young woman in good health. Each CDR3 is given with its conserved first and last residue. D genes are given only for firm matches. Size is stated for part of the rows, as once, few or many counts, or as a class when the clone is expanded.

D,size,J,V,DNA,CDR3
TRBD2,many,TRBJ2-3,TRBV12-3/TRBV12-4,TGCGCCAGCAGCCCCCGCACTAGCGGTACAGATACGCAGTATTTT,CASSPRTSGTDTQYF
NA,few,TRBJ2-2,TRBV5-1,TGCGCCAGCAGCTTGGAGGGGGTGACCGGGGAGCTGTTTTTT,CASSLEGVTGELFF
TRBD2,NA,TRBJ2-1,TRBV12-5,TGTGCTAGTGGTTTAGCGGGAGGGCGTGAGCAGTTCTTC,CASGLAGGREQFF
TRBD2,NA,TRBJ2-3,TRBV20-1,TGCAGTGCTAGTGTTCGGAATAGCGGGAGGGATACGCAGTATTTT,CSASVRNSGRDTQYF
NA,NA,TRBJ1-3,TRBV12-3/TRBV12-4,TGTGCCAGCAGTTTAGTCGGGGCTGGGGGAAACACCATATATTTT,CASSLVGAGGNTIYF
TRBD2,NA,TRBJ2-7,TRBV10-3,TGTGCCATCAGTGAGGAGGCTAGCGGGATGAGATACGAGCAGTACTTC,CAISEEASGMRYEQYF
TRBD1,NA,TRBJ2-5,TRBV7-3,TGTGCCAGCAGCCGGGGACAGGGGTTTTCAGAGACCCAGTACTTC,CASSRGQGFSETQYF
NA,few,TRBJ2-3,TRBV4-1,TGCGCCAGCAGCCAAGTGGTGAGACCAAGCACAGATACGCAGTATTTT,CASSQVVRPSTDTQYF
TRBD2,few,TRBJ2-1,TRBV11-2,TGTGCCAGCAGCTTAGTACGGGGGAATAACCAGCGGGAGCACCCCTACAATGAGCAGTTCTTC,CASSLVRGNNQREHPYNEQFF
NA,few,TRBJ1-1,TRBV12-3/TRBV12-4,TGTGCCAGCAGTTTAGTGGTCGAAGGTTCTGAAGCTTTCTTT,CASSLVVEGSEAFF
NA,few,TRBJ1-6,TRBV11-2,TGTGCCAGCAGCTTATTTAGCCCCTTCGTCAGAATCAATTCACCCCTCCACTTT,CASSLFSPFVRINSPLHF
TRBD1,few,TRBJ2-7,TRBV5-1,TGCGCCAGCAGCTGGGGACAGGGGGCCGACGAGCAGTACTTC,CASSWGQGADEQYF
NA,few,TRBJ2-7,TRBV7-9,TGTGCCAGCAGCTTACAGGGGCCGGGCGACGAGCAGTACTTC,CASSLQGPGDEQYF
NA,many,TRBJ2-1,TRBV11-2,TGTGCCAGCAGCTTAGTGCAGGTTGTCGGCAATGAGCAGTTCTTC,CASSLVQVVGNEQFF
NA,many,TRBJ2-7,TRBV12-3/TRBV12-4,TGTGCCAGCAACCGGGACGAGAATTACGAGCAGTACTTC,CASNRDENYEQYF
NA,NA,TRBJ2-3,TRBV11-2,TGTGCCAGCAGCTCAAATAGGGCCGGGGATACGCAGTATTTT,CASSSNRAGDTQYF
NA,NA,TRBJ2-1,TRBV24-1,TGTGCCACCAGTGCACCTGGGGGGCCGTTCTACAATGAGCAGTTCTTC,CATSAPGGPFYNEQFF
TRBD2,few,TRBJ2-1,TRBV18,TGTGCCAGCTCACGCCGCCAAACTAGCGGGAGGTTGGGCAATGAGCAGTTCTTC,CASSRRQTSGRLGNEQFF
NA,few,TRBJ2-2,TRBV5-1,TGCGCCAGCAGCCCAATTGCCAGGAGTAACACCGGGGAGCTGTTTTTT,CASSPIARSNTGELFF
TRBD1,NA,TRBJ1-1,TRBV5-6,TGTGCCAGCAGCTTGGGGGACAGGGTAGCAGCTTTCTTT,CASSLGDRVAAFF
TRBD1,NA,TRBJ2-7,TRBV10-2,TGCGCCAGCAGGGTGCGACAGGGGGTCTCCTACGAGCAGTACTTC,CASRVRQGVSYEQYF
NA,many,TRBJ2-7,TRBV18,TGTGCCAGCTCACCACCGACAGGTGGGACCTACGAGCAGTACTTC,CASSPPTGGTYEQYF
TRBD2,few,TRBJ2-7,TRBV7-9,TGTGCCAGCAGCTCCTGGACTAGCGGGAGGGACGAGCAGTACTTC,CASSSWTSGRDEQYF
TRBD1,few,TRBJ2-7,TRBV2,TGTGCCAGCAGTGACACCGGGACAGGGGGATACGAGCAGTACTTC,CASSDTGTGGYEQYF
NA,few,TRBJ2-2,TRBV6-1,TGTGCCAGCAGATATAGCGCTTCGAACACCGGGGAGCTGTTTTTT,CASRYSASNTGELFF
NA,many,TRBJ2-7,TRBV5-1,TGCGCCAGCAGCTTGGACCCCGGGAGCTCCTACGAGCAGTACTTC,CASSLDPGSSYEQYF
TRBD1,many,TRBJ2-7,TRBV5-1,TGCGCCAGCAGCTTTACAGGGGTTGAGCAGTACTTC,CASSFTGVEQYF
TRBD1,NA,TRBJ2-6,TRBV20-1,TGCAGTGCTAAGGGAGTCGACAGGGGCCACACTGGGGCCAACGTCCTGACTTTC,CSAKGVDRGHTGANVLTF
TRBD1,few,TRBJ1-5,TRBV12-3/TRBV12-4,TGTGCCAGCAGTCAGGGGGCCGGTAGCAATCAGCCCCAGCATTTT,CASSQGAGSNQPQHF
TRBD1,NA,TRBJ2-5,TRBV27,TGTGCCAGCAGTCGACGGACAGGGGGCGTCGAGACCCAGTACTTC,CASSRRTGGVETQYF
TRBD2,NA,TRBJ2-2,TRBV6-2/TRBV6-3,TGTGCCAGCGGACTAGCGCCCCGAACCGGGGAGCTGTTTTTT,CASGLAPRTGELFF
NA,many,TRBJ2-3,TRBV6-5,TGTGCCAGCAGTTATCGTGGAACTAGCACAGATACGCAGTATTTT,CASSYRGTSTDTQYF
TRBD2,few,TRBJ2-1,TRBV12-3/TRBV12-4,TGTGCCAGCAGTTTTCGCGGGGGGACCTACAATGAGCAGTTCTTC,CASSFRGGTYNEQFF
TRBD2,NA,TRBJ2-7,TRBV7-2,TGTGCCAGCGGACTCTCGGGGGGCTACGAGCAGTACTTC,CASGLSGGYEQYF
NA,NA,TRBJ2-7,TRBV20-1,TGCAGTGCATGGGGGGGCCTCCACGAGCAGTACTTC,CSAWGGLHEQYF
TRBD2,NA,TRBJ2-1,TRBV24-1,TGTGCCACCAGTGATTGGACTAGCGGAGCCCCCCCTAATGAGCAGTTCTTC,CATSDWTSGAPPNEQFF
NA,many,TRBJ2-7,TRBV5-1,TGTGCCAGCAGCTTAGTAGGCGGCTACGAGCAGTACTTC,CASSLVGGYEQYF
NA,NA,TRBJ2-5,TRBV19,TGTGCCAGTAGTCGAGAGGGCCTGGTCCGGGAGACCCAGTACTTC,CASSREGLVRETQYF
TRBD1,NA,TRBJ2-5,TRBV28,TGTGCCACTAAAGGACAGGGGCGGTTAGAGACCCAGTACTTC,CATKGQGRLETQYF
NA,many,TRBJ1-2,TRBV12-3/TRBV12-4,TGTGCCAGCAGCCAGGCACGGAGATATGGCTACACCTTC,CASSQARRYGYTF
TRBD2,NA,TRBJ2-7,TRBV20-1,TGCAGTGCCACCCGAGCGGGGAAGAACTACGAGCAGTACTTC,CSATRAGKNYEQYF
TRBD2,NA,TRBJ2-7,TRBV7-2,TGTGCCAGCAGCTTAACCGCCAGCGGGAGGGTCTCCTACGAGCAGTACTTC,CASSLTASGRVSYEQYF